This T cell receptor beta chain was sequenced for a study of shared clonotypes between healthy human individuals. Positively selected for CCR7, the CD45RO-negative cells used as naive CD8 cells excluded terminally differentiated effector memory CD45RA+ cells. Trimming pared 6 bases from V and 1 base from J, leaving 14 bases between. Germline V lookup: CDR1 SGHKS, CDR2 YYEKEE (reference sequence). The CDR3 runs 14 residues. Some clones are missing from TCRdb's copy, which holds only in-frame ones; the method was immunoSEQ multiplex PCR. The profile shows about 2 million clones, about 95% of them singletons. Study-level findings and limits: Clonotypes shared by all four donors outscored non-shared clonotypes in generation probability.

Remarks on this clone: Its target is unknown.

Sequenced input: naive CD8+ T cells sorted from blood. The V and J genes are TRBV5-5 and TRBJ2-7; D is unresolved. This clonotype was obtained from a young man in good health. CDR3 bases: TGTGCCAGCATCGATATACCGGATTCCTACGAGCAGTACTTC. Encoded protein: CASIDIPDSYEQYF.